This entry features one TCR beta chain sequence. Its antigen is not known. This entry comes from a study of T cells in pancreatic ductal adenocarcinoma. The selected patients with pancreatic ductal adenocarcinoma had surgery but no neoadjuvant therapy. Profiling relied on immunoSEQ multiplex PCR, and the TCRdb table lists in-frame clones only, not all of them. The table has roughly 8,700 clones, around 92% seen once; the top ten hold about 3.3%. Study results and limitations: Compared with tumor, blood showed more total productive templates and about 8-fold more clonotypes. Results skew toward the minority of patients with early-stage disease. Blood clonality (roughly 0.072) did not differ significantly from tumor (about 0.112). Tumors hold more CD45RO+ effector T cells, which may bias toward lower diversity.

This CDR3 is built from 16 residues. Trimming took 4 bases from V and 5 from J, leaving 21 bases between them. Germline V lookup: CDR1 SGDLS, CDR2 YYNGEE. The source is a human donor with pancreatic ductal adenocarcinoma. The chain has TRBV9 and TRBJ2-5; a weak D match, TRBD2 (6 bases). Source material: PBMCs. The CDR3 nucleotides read TGTGCCAGCAGCCCGGGTCGGGACTCACGGGGGGAGACCCAGTACTTC. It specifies CASSPGRDSRGETQYF.